The entry below gives a single TCR beta chain sequence along with its context. It has no known antigen specificity. The record has no base qualities; no much larger clone is one base away. This specimen's time point label, interpreted: persistent/refractory GD, antithyroid drugs over 5 years with positive TRAb. For both TCR sequencing and RNA sequencing, RNA was extracted from PBMCs using TRIzol. Graves' disease was diagnosed according to American Thyroid Association guidelines. Patients for the study were recruited at an endocrinology department in Xi'an, China. Each patient gave approximately 10 milliliters of peripheral blood, collected in an EDTA anticoagulant tube. Ficoll Paque Plus density gradient separation was used to isolate PBMCs, and no additional T cell sorting was done. An Agilent 2100 Bioanalyzer and agarose gel were used to check RNA quality, and a NanoDrop 2000 was used to measure RNA concentration.

Library creation used multiplex PCR. Sequencing took place on an Illumina HiSeq 4000. iRepertoire HTBI primers and Arm-PCR amplification of CDR3 regions were used to construct TCR beta libraries. Before sequencing, the PCR products went through gel purification. Under the source paper's analysis protocol: Gene usage analysis of CDR3 amino acid clonotypes relied on the roughly 60 TRBV and more than twelve TRBJ segments identified across samples. COPE and FqMerger were used to merge the filtered high-quality paired reads into contigs. BLAST was used to align contigs to IMGT TRBV, TRBD and TRBJ reference genes, and CDR3 was defined according to IMGT. Any clonotype with a frequency above 0.1% was counted as a highly expanded clone. Shannon entropy was used to measure repertoire diversity, and the Gini coefficient was used to measure V-J evenness. Public clonotypes were defined as clonotypes shared by more than one individual. TCRdb reran the public reads through fastp at Q25 and MiXCR, keeping productive beta chains. Rows are combined by CDR3 protein, so each entry shows the most common genes and DNA. None of the V and J calls come from the authors' own analysis; TCRdb made them. The sample table holds roughly 400,000 distinct CDR3 sequences, of which around 20% were seen once. The biggest ten clones account for less than 25% of the sample.

This sample stems from a study of regulatory T cells in long-lasting Graves disease (dated by TCRdb to 2020 to 2022). Describing the broader study: Persistent Graves' disease meant more than 5 years of antithyroid drug treatment with TSH receptor autoantibodies that stayed positive. The study was registered as a clinical trial and conducted in China. TCR sequencing covered some 13 persistent and roughly 20 newly diagnosed Graves' disease patients, approximately 33 samples in total. Persistent Graves' disease patients in the clinical cohort had taken antithyroid drugs for approximately 10 years on average. Patients with persistent Graves' disease were compared with patients with newly diagnosed Graves' disease using TCR sequencing and RNA sequencing of peripheral blood. The investigation overall reported the following: Only peripheral blood was studied, because thyroid tissue, the primary lesion, was inaccessible. Persistent patients shared more public clonotypes among themselves (more than 2,500) than newly diagnosed patients did (about 970). Preferential use of TRBV28, TRBJ1-2 and TRBJ2-5 was observed in persistent disease, whereas TRBV20-1 and TRBJ2-1 were favored in newly diagnosed disease. Sequencing and analysis were restricted to the TCR beta chain. Compared with newly diagnosed patients, patients with persistent Graves' disease had lower TCR Shannon entropy and fewer highly expanded clones, which suggests clonal expansion. The authors noted that the small sample size was a limitation that may lower accuracy.

The CDR3 has 14 amino acids, counting the end cysteine and phenylalanine. The sequence is cut down to CDR3 DNA, 42 bases in frame from base 1. Trimming removed 0 bases from V and 4 bases from J, leaving 6 bases between the germline ends. From the germline V gene, CDR1 is SGHAT and CDR2 is FQNNGV. The sequencing here drew on peripheral blood mononuclear cells (PBMCs), taken when the disease was refractory, from a patient treated with antithyroid drugs. The sequence was collected from a female donor with Graves disease. The chain is assembled from TRBV11-2 and TRBJ2-2; the D gene cannot be resolved reliably. The DNA sequence follows: TGTGCCAGCAGCTTAGAACGCCCCACCGGGGAGCTGTTTTTT. The encoded protein is CASSLERPTGELFF.